The 2 T cell receptor beta chains below all came from one sample that was sequenced in a study of response to subunit inactivated influenza vaccine. TCRdb itself ran the RT-PCR reads through MiXCR, one entry per CDR3 protein. The sample has about 180,000 distinct CDR3 sequences; around 10% are singletons. Material: CD8+ T cells sorted from PBMCs, obtained roughly 24 months after vaccination. The receptors were gathered from a man between 50 and 69 years old who received an inactivated influenza vaccine.

The J gene is TRBJ2-7, the V gene TRBV27; 9 positions match TRBD1. V shed 5 bases and J 5 bases; nucleotides not matched to a gene: 7. The germline V gene encodes CDR1 MNHEY and CDR2 SMNVEV (reference sequence). CDR3 length: 14 residues. The CDR3 bases are TGTGCCAGCAGTCCAACCGGGACAGGGAACGAGCAGTACTTC. Protein sequence: CASSPTGTGNEQYF.

The CDR3 region is CASSRQGNNEKLFF. As DNA, the CDR3 is TGTGCCAGCAGTCGACAGGGGAATAATGAAAAACTGTTTTTT. The chain uses TRBV14 and TRBJ1-4, with 8 bases that match TRBD1. V was pared by 6 bases and J by 4 bases, with 4 bases of the junction left unmatched. The CDR3 loop spans 14 amino acids. The germline gives CDR1 SGHDN, CDR2 FVKESK.